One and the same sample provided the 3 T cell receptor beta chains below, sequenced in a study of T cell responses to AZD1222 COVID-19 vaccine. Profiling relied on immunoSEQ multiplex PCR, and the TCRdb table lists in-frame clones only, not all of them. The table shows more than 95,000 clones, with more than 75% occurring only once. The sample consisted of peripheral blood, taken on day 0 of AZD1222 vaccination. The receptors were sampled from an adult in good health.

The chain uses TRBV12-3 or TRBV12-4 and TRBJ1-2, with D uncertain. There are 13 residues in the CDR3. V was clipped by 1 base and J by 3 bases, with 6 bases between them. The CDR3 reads CASSLGHDYGYTF. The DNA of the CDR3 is TGTGCCAGCAGTTTAGGACACGACTATGGCTACACCTTC.

The CDR3 DNA reads as TGCAGCGTCGGTGACAGGGACTACGAGCAGTACTTC. Its translation is CSVGDRDYEQYF. This chain uses TRBV29-1 with TRBJ2-7, with 7 positions matching TRBD1. Germline values: CDR1 SQVTM, CDR2 ANQGSEA. The CDR3 is 12 amino acids. After removal of 6 bases from V and 3 bases from J, the junction contained 5 bases not matched to a gene.

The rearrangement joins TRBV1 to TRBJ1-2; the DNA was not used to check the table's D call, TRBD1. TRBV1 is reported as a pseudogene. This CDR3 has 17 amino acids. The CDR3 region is CTSSQDPGGTANYGYTF. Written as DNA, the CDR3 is TGCACCAGCAGCCAAGACCCAGGGGGGACAGCTAACTATGGCTACACCTTC.